These 11 T cell receptor beta chains originate from one sample sequenced in a study of cytomegalovirus exposure and HLA in healthy donors (TCRdb year 2017). The method was the immunoSEQ multiplex PCR assay. For the multiplex PCR, a mixture combining 60 forward primers for TCR Vbeta segments and 13 reverse primers for TCR Jbeta segments was used. Sourced from immuneACCESS, this table was stored by TCRdb with only in-frame sequences that have V and J called. A share of the clones is absent; for the studies checked, an unresolved V gene accounts for under half, and the remainder has no known explanation. The sample contains about 170,000 clones, roughly 67% of them found a single time. The leading ten clones occupy 5% to 5.5% of the sample. The sample comprised PBMCs. These receptors came from a woman under 30 in good health and CMV-seropositive.

This clone was seen more than once but under ten times. V usage is TRBV30 and J usage is TRBJ2-5, with D possibly being TRBD2 (5 bases). The germline V and J ends were trimmed by 1 base and 5 bases, with 8 bases remaining between them. The CDR3 length is 12 residues. Per germline, CDR1 GTSNPN and CDR2 SVGIG (reference sequence). The CDR3 is CAWSESGETQYF. The CDR3 DNA reads TGTGCCTGGAGTGAGTCGGGGGAGACCCAGTACTTC.

The rearrangement joins TRBV9 to TRBJ2-1; 13 positions agree with TRBD2. With V trimmed by 3 bases and J by 2 bases, 8 bases remained unmatched. This CDR3 is 18 amino acids long. Germline V gene data show CDR1 as SGDLS and CDR2 as YYNGEE. CDR3 in DNA: TGTGCCAGCAGCGACGGACTAGCGGGGGCTCGCACCTACAATGAGCAGTTCTTC. As protein: CASSDGLAGARTYNEQFF.

The rearrangement joins TRBV7-9 to TRBJ2-1, with 8 bases lining up with TRBD2. Germline V gives CDR1 SEHNR, CDR2 FQNEAQ (reference sequence). V was clipped by 2 bases and J by 0 bases; unmatched bases: 12. There are 19 residues in the CDR3. CDR3 sequence reads: CASSLNVQRGRSSYNEQFF. As DNA, the CDR3 is TGTGCCAGCAGCTTAAACGTCCAGCGGGGGCGAAGCTCCTACAATGAGCAGTTCTTC. Variable domain in full (rest from reference TRBV7-9 and TRBJ2-1): DTGVSQNPRHKITKRGQNVTFRCDPISEHNRLYWYRQTLGQGPEFLTYFQNEAQLEKSRLLSDRFSAERPKGSFSTLEIQRTEQGDSAMYLCASSLNVQRGRSSYNEQFFGPGTRLTVL.

The chain employs TRBV2 and TRBJ2-4; D is perhaps TRBD1 (6 bases). The CDR3 has 15 residues. Trimming pared 5 bases from V and 6 bases from J, leaving 17 bases between. In germline, CDR1 is SNHLY, CDR2 FYNNEI. The CDR3 coding sequence is TGTGCCAGCAGTCCAGAGAGGACAGCCGTAAACATTCAGTACTTC. Translation gives CASSPERTAVNIQYF.

This clone was detected only a few times. CDR3 coding DNA: TGTGCCAGCAGCCTACTAGCGGGGGGCACAGATACGCAGTATTTT. As protein: CASSLLAGGTDTQYF. V is TRBV5-6 and J is TRBJ2-3; 11 positions agree with TRBD2. Germline CDR1 is SGHDT and CDR2 is YYEEEE. The CDR3 has 15 amino acids. V shed 4 bases, J shed 1 base, and the junction held 2 bases outside the gene matches. Combining the CDR3 with reference TRBV5-6 and TRBJ2-3 gives the whole variable domain DAGVTQSPTHLIKTRGQQVTLRCSPKSGHDTVSWYQQALGQGPQFIFQYYEEEERQRGNFPDRFSGHQFPNYSSELNVNALLLGDSALYLCASSLLAGGTDTQYFGPGTRLTVL.

The rearrangement joins TRBV30 to TRBJ2-5; no firm D call. V was trimmed by 0 bases and J by 10 bases, leaving 9 bases between them. CDR1 and CDR2 from the germline V gene are GTSNPN and SVGIG (reference sequence). The CDR3 sequence is 11 residues long. CDR3 residues: CAWSVGALQYF. CDR3 coding DNA: TGTGCCTGGAGTGTTGGAGCCCTCCAGTACTTC.

The V call is TRBV9, the J call TRBJ1-1, with TRBD1 as a possible D gene (5 bases). Germline CDR1 reads SGDLS; CDR2 reads YYNGEE. V was trimmed by 4 bases and J by 10 bases, leaving 14 bases between them. This CDR3 region has 12 residues. The CDR3 loop reads CASSPTTGSAFF. The CDR3 DNA follows: TGTGCCAGCAGCCCTACCACAGGATCAGCTTTCTTT.

The J gene is TRBJ2-3, the V gene TRBV30; D might be TRBD1 (6 bases). This CDR3 is 23 amino acids long. Between the trimmed V and J ends, which lost 3 bases and 4 bases, there was a span of 41 bases. CDR1 and CDR2 (germline): GTSNPN, SVGIG (reference sequence). The CDR3 DNA sequence: TGTGCCTGGAGGACCGCGAGGAAAACAGGGAGCGGTCTAGCACGGAGGAACGCAGATACGCAGTATTTT. Its protein is CAWRTARKTGSGLARRNADTQYF.

The V and J genes are TRBV4-3 and TRBJ2-2; 7 positions agree with TRBD1. The CDR3 length is 14 residues. Trimming at V came to 2 bases and at J to 6 bases, leaving 3 bases not matched to a gene. The germline V gene encodes CDR1 LGHNA and CDR2 YSLEER. CDR3 amino acids: CASSQIQGAGELFF. In DNA form, the CDR3 reads TGCGCCAGCAGCCAAATTCAGGGGGCCGGGGAGCTGTTTTTT.

The chain carries TRBV6-1 and TRBJ1-1; TRBD1 aligns across 7 bases. Germline CDR1 MNHNS, CDR2 SASEGT. Trimming at V came to 5 bases and at J to 6 bases, leaving 3 bases not matched to a gene. The CDR3 is 12 residues long. CDR3 region: CASSFTGAEAFF. For the CDR3, the DNA is TGTGCCAGCAGTTTCACAGGGGCTGAAGCTTTCTTT.

This clone was recorded a few times. This rearrangement joins TRBV6-6 to TRBJ1-5; D is unresolved. The CDR3 extends over 13 amino acids. Looked up from germline, CDR1 is MNHNY and CDR2 is SVGAGI (reference sequence). Trimming took 5 bases from V and 9 from J, leaving 14 bases between them. In DNA, the CDR3 is TGTGCCAGCAGTCTTCTGGGCCAAGGGCCCCAGCATTTT. This codes for CASSLLGQGPQHF.